Listed below are T cell receptor beta chains from one sample, sequenced in a study of blood T cell repertoires in COVID-19. TCRdb's table, derived via immunoSEQ multiplex PCR, lists solely in-frame clones and lacks some. The sample includes roughly 210,000 clones, about nine tenths seen only once; the top ten take around 7%. Sequenced input: PBMCs or T cells enriched from blood (not recorded which). The receptors derive from a man in his thirties or forties in a cohort exposed to, infected with or recovered from COVID-19 (not recorded which). Both conserved end residues are part of each CDR3. The order of the fields is V gene, D gene, J gene, clone size, CDR3 DNA, CDR3 protein. The D gene is left open where the match is weak. Not every row has a clone size; where given, it reads once, few, many or a size class.

V gene: TRBV25-1
D gene: TRBD1
J gene: TRBJ1-5
clone size: .
CDR3 DNA: TGTGCCAGCGCTGAGGGGGACAGCAGGCAGCCCCAGCATTTT
CDR3 protein: CASAEGDSRQPQHF

V gene: TRBV9
D gene: .
J gene: TRBJ2-2
clone size: once
CDR3 DNA: TGTGCCAGCAGCGAGGAGATGAACACCGGGGAGCTGTTTTTT
CDR3 protein: CASSEEMNTGELFF

V gene: TRBV7-3
D gene: .
J gene: TRBJ2-1
clone size: .
CDR3 DNA: TGTGCCAGCAGCTTAGAAATGGAGTTCCCTTTGAGCGAGCAGTTCTTC
CDR3 protein: CASSLEMEFPLSEQFF

V gene: TRBV11-2
D gene: .
J gene: TRBJ2-7
clone size: once
CDR3 DNA: TGTGCCAGCAGCTTAACGGGAGTAGGCGAGCAGTACTTC
CDR3 protein: CASSLTGVGEQYF

V gene: TRBV19
D gene: TRBD2
J gene: TRBJ2-1
clone size: .
CDR3 DNA: TGTGCCAGTAGTCCCCAGAGGCTAGCGGCGTACAATGAGCAGTTCTTC
CDR3 protein: CASSPQRLAAYNEQFF

V gene: TRBV28
D gene: TRBD1
J gene: TRBJ1-2
clone size: few
CDR3 DNA: TGTGCCAGCAGAGATTGGACAGGGGGCGCTCGGGGTGATGGCTACACCTTC
CDR3 protein: CASRDWTGGARGDGYTF

V gene: TRBV4-3
D gene: .
J gene: TRBJ1-4
clone size: .
CDR3 DNA: TGCGCCAGCAGCCAAGGCGGGACGGCTGTTAATGAAAAACTGTTTTTT
CDR3 protein: CASSQGGTAVNEKLFF

V gene: TRBV24-1
D gene: .
J gene: TRBJ2-1
clone size: once
CDR3 DNA: TGTGCCACCAGTGCCGGGAATGAGCAGTTCTTC
CDR3 protein: CATSAGNEQFF

V gene: TRBV28
D gene: .
J gene: TRBJ1-5
clone size: .
CDR3 DNA: TGTGCCAGCAGTTTTAAGGGGCCGAGCAATCAGCCCCAGCATTTT
CDR3 protein: CASSFKGPSNQPQHF

V gene: TRBV9
D gene: .
J gene: TRBJ2-7
clone size: .
CDR3 DNA: TGTGCCAGCAGCGTAGGAGACAGCTACGAGCAGTACTTC
CDR3 protein: CASSVGDSYEQYF

V gene: TRBV6-4
D gene: .
J gene: TRBJ2-2
clone size: .
CDR3 DNA: TGTGCCAGCAGTGACTCAACGGGGGACACCGGGGAGCTGTTTTTT
CDR3 protein: CASSDSTGDTGELFF

V gene: TRBV27
D gene: TRBD1
J gene: TRBJ1-5
clone size: .
CDR3 DNA: TGTGCCAGCAGGTCGGGTCGGCGCACAGGGGCAAGGAATCAGCCCCAGCATTTT
CDR3 protein: CASRSGRRTGARNQPQHF